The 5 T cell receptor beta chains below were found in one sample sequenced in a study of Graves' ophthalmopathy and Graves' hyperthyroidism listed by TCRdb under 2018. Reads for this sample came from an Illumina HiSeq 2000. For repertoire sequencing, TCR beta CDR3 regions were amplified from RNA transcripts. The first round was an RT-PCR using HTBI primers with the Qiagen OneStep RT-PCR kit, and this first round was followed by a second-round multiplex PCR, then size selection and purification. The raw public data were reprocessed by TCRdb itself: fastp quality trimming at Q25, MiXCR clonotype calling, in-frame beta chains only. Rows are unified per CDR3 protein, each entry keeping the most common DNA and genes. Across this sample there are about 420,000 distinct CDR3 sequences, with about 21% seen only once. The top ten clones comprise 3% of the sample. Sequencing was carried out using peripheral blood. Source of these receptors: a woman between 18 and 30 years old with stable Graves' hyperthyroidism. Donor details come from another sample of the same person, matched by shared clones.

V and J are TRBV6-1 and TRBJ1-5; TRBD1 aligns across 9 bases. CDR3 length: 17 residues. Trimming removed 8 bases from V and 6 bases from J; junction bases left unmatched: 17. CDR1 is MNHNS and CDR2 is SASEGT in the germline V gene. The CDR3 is CASGLTFGTGSLQPQHF. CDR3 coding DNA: TGTGCCAGCGGTCTGACGTTCGGGACAGGGTCGCTTCAGCCCCAGCATTTT.

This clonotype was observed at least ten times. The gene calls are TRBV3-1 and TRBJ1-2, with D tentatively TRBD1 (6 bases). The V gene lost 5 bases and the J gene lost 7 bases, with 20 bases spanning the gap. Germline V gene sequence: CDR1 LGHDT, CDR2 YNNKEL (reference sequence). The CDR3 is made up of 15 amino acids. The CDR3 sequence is CASSSPNGGAGGYTF. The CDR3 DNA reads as TGTGCCAGCAGCTCCCCAAATGGGGGGGCAGGTGGCTACACCTTC.

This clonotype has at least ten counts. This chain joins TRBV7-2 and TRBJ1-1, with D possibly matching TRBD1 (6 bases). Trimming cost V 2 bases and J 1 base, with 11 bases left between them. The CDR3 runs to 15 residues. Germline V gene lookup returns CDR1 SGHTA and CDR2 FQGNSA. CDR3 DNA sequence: TGTGCCAGCAGCTTAACAGGGATTAGGAACACTGAAGCTTTCTTT. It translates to CASSLTGIRNTEAFF.

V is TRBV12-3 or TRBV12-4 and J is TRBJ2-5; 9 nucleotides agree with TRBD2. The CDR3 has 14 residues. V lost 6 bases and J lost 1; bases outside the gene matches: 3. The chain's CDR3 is CASRRREGQETQYF. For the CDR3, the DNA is TGTGCCAGCAGGAGGCGGGAGGGCCAAGAGACCCAGTACTTC.

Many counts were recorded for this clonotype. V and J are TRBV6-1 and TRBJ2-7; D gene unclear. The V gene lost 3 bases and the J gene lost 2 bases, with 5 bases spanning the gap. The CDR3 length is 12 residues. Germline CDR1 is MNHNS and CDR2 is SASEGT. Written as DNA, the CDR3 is TGTGCCAGCAGTGATGTCACCTACGAGCAGTACTTC. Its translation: CASSDVTYEQYF.